The source of this T cell receptor beta chain is a study of blood T cell repertoires in COVID-19. About the study: Sites across the United States, Italy and Spain contributed samples from acute and convalescent COVID-19. Nucleic acid was either cDNA or gDNA, and it came from T cells, B-cell-depleted T cells, or PBMCs.

Source study methods: Nucleated cell counts were estimated from reference gene primer amplification. Repertoires were generated with immunoSEQ multiplex PCR, while TCRdb's copy carries only in-frame clones and drops some. That table is the source of V, J and clone size, and D and trimming were worked out from the DNA. The table records over 200,000 clones, approximately 84% of them present only once. The CDR3 has 14 residues. The ends lost 3 bases at V and 9 bases at J; junction bases unmatched: 8. Germline CDR1 and CDR2: SGDLS and YYNGEE. J is TRBJ2-1 and V is TRBV9; 8 bases are shared with TRBD1. Sequencing used peripheral blood. This clonotype originated in a woman between 45 and 60 years old with active or convalescent COVID-19. The CDR3 DNA reads as TGTGCCAGCAGCGCCCAGACAGGGGTGGGTGAGCAGTTCTTC. It translates to CASSAQTGVGEQFF.